Listed below are T cell receptor beta chains from one sample, sequenced in a study of OX40 agonist ivuxolimab in advanced cancers. TCRdb's copy holds only in-frame clones and misses some; the assay was immunoSEQ multiplex PCR. The table records roughly 70,000 clones, around 85% of them present only once. Sequencing was performed on CD4+ or CD8+ T cells sorted from blood, taken in a trial of the OX40 agonist ivuxolimab. The receptor source for this set is an adult with an advanced solid tumor such as melanoma, head and neck, liver or kidney cancer. Both conserved end residues are part of each CDR3. A D gene is named only where the DNA matches it firmly. Some rows mark clone size as missing; the rest say once, few, many or name a class of expanded clone.

j_call	clone_size	v_call	d_call	cdr3_aa	cdr3_nt
TRBJ2-3	NA	TRBV27	TRBD1	CASSLPTGNTQYF	TGTGCCAGCAGTCTCCCGACAGGGAATACGCAGTATTTT
TRBJ2-2	NA	TRBV4-2	NA	CASSRLGGRSGELFF	TGTGCCAGCAGTCGGCTCGGGGGGCGAAGCGGGGAGCTGTTTTTT
TRBJ1-2	NA	TRBV11-2	NA	CASSLDVGGSRGYTF	TGTGCCAGCAGCTTAGATGTGGGAGGGTCCCGCGGCTACACCTTC
TRBJ1-2	NA	TRBV19	NA	CASSKDYGYTF	TGTGCCAGTAGTAAGGATTATGGCTACACCTTC
TRBJ2-7	NA	TRBV28	NA	CASSFPPEQYF	TGTGCCAGCAGTTTCCCACCCGAGCAGTACTTC
TRBJ2-1	NA	TRBV4-2	NA	CASSQGTPFLSSYNEQFF	TGTGCCAGCAGCCAAGGAACACCCTTCTTGAGCTCCTACAATGAGCAGTTCTTC
TRBJ2-5	NA	TRBV10-2	NA	CASSESGWEETQYF	TGCGCCAGCAGTGAGTCCGGGTGGGAAGAGACCCAGTACTTC
TRBJ1-6	NA	TRBV10-3	TRBD1	CAISRTGANSPLHF	TGTGCCATCAGCCGGACAGGGGCTAATTCACCCCTCCACTTT
TRBJ1-5	few	TRBV28	TRBD1	CASNIQGRQPQHF	TGTGCCAGCAACATACAGGGGAGGCAGCCCCAGCATTTT
TRBJ1-5	NA	TRBV18	NA	CASSLSMGADQPQHF	TGTGCCAGCTCACTCAGCATGGGGGCGGATCAGCCCCAGCATTTT
TRBJ2-3	NA	TRBV2	NA	CASSETRSTDTQYF	TGTGCCAGCAGTGAGACACGCAGCACAGATACGCAGTATTTT
TRBJ2-1	medium-sized	TRBV2	NA	CASSVFNEQFF	TGTGCCAGCAGTGTCTTCAATGAGCAGTTCTTC
TRBJ1-6	once	TRBV2	NA	CASSEVGTGYGSYNSPLHF	TGTGCCAGCAGTGAAGTGGGTACCGGGTATGGGTCCTATAATTCACCCCTCCACTTT
TRBJ1-5	NA	TRBV5-1	TRBD1	CASSGGRGSYQPQHF	TGCGCCAGCAGTGGTGGCAGGGGGTCGTATCAGCCCCAGCATTTT
TRBJ2-5	NA	TRBV7-3	TRBD2	CASSLGAGGFQETQYF	TGTGCCAGCAGCCTTGGAGCGGGAGGCTTCCAAGAGACCCAGTACTTC
TRBJ1-4	NA	TRBV5-6	NA	CASRRQGTKGEKLFF	TGTGCCAGCAGACGCCAGGGGACTAAGGGGGAAAAACTGTTTTTT
TRBJ2-1	NA	TRBV6-5	TRBD1	CASSSGQGAYNEQFF	TGTGCCAGCAGTTCGGGACAGGGAGCCTACAATGAGCAGTTCTTC
TRBJ2-3	NA	TRBV6-1	NA	CASSEGPSTDTQYF	TGTGCCAGCAGTGAAGGACCAAGCACAGATACGCAGTATTTT
TRBJ2-5	NA	TRBV7-2	TRBD1	CASSLLRWDRPQETQYF	TGTGCCAGCAGCTTATTAAGATGGGACAGGCCTCAAGAGACCCAGTACTTC
TRBJ1-1	NA	TRBV28	TRBD1	CASSSGGQENTEAFF	TGTGCCAGCAGTTCCGGGGGACAGGAGAACACTGAAGCTTTCTTT
TRBJ2-4	NA	TRBV5-6	NA	CASSLQGTAKNIQYF	TGTGCCAGCAGCCTCCAAGGGACAGCCAAAAACATTCAGTACTTC
TRBJ1-2	NA	TRBV27	NA	CASSPSPGLNYGHTF	TGTGCCAGCAGTCCCTCCCCGGGGCTCAACTATGGCCACACCTTC
TRBJ1-2	NA	TRBV5-1	NA	CASSLADYGYTF	TGCGCCAGCAGCTTGGCCGACTATGGCTACACCTTC
TRBJ1-2	NA	TRBV4-2	NA	CASSQEGGARNYGYTF	TGTGCCAGCAGCCAAGAAGGGGGGGCACGGAACTATGGCTACACCTTC
TRBJ2-7	NA	TRBV30	NA	CAWSGGTAVYEQYF	TGTGCCTGGAGTGGCGGAACAGCAGTTTACGAGCAGTACTTC
TRBJ2-2	NA	TRBV29-1	TRBD2	CSATSGGAPGELFF	TGCAGCGCCACTAGCGGGGGGGCCCCCGGGGAGCTGTTTTTT
TRBJ2-3	NA	TRBV23-1	NA	CASSQSNRGTDTQYF	TGCGCCAGCAGTCAATCGAACAGGGGCACAGATACGCAGTATTTT
TRBJ1-5	NA	TRBV18	NA	CASSPVQGREFGQPQHF	TGTGCCAGCTCACCGGTCCAGGGACGTGAGTTCGGTCAGCCCCAGCATTTT
TRBJ2-3	medium-sized	TRBV7-2	NA	CASSSSLSTDTQYF	TGTGCCAGCAGCTCTTCTCTGAGCACAGATACGCAGTATTTT
TRBJ2-7	NA	TRBV6-5	NA	CASSYKGYSYEQYF	TGTGCCAGCAGTTACAAAGGATACTCCTACGAGCAGTACTTC
TRBJ2-3	NA	TRBV7-2	NA	CASSPMGSRGDTQYF	TGTGCCAGCAGCCCGATGGGGAGTAGGGGAGATACGCAGTATTTT
TRBJ2-7	NA	TRBV5-1	TRBD1	CASRTGTGSVYEQYF	TGCGCCAGCAGGACCGGGACAGGGTCTGTCTACGAGCAGTACTTC
TRBJ2-5	NA	TRBV6-1	NA	CASSESGAQGETQYF	TGTGCCAGCAGTGAATCCGGGGCCCAGGGGGAGACCCAGTACTTC
TRBJ1-5	NA	TRBV19	TRBD1	CASTGGAGQPQHF	TGTGCCAGTACAGGGGGCGCAGGGCAGCCCCAGCATTTT
TRBJ2-7	NA	TRBV27	TRBD1	CASSRDRDAGGSYEQYF	TGTGCCAGCAGTCGGGACAGGGACGCCGGGGGCTCCTACGAGCAGTACTTC
TRBJ1-2	NA	TRBV14	NA	CASSQGALFYGYTF	TGTGCCAGCAGCCAAGGCGCCCTCTTCTATGGCTACACCTTC
TRBJ1-6	few	TRBV19	TRBD1	CASGTADNSPLHF	TGTGCCAGTGGGACAGCGGACAATTCACCCCTCCACTTT
TRBJ1-5	NA	TRBV7-2	NA	CASSTQGLQPQHF	TGTGCCAGCAGCACGCAGGGTCTCCAGCCCCAGCATTTT
TRBJ1-2	once	TRBV19	NA	CASSSPGARYSSYGYTF	TGTGCCAGTAGTTCACCGGGGGCGCGGTATAGTAGCTATGGCTACACCTTC
TRBJ2-3	NA	TRBV10-1	NA	CASSRDGLTDTQYF	TGCGCCAGCAGCCGGGACGGTCTCACAGATACGCAGTATTTT
TRBJ2-1	NA	TRBV10-3	TRBD2	CAISDTGGGLGSNEQFF	TGTGCCATCAGTGACACGGGGGGGGGACTAGGGTCCAATGAGCAGTTCTTC
TRBJ1-1	NA	TRBV11-2	TRBD1	CASSTIKGAGAAAFF	TGTGCCAGCAGCACCATAAAGGGGGCAGGGGCTGCGGCTTTCTTT
TRBJ1-1	NA	TRBV21-1	NA	CASSKGRGHFTEAFF	TGTGCCAGCAGCAAAGGGAGGGGACACTTTACTGAAGCTTTCTTT